Presented here are 29 T cell receptor beta chains from one specimen sequenced in a study of shared clonotypes between healthy human individuals. The assay was immunoSEQ multiplex PCR, and TCRdb's table has in-frame clones only and misses some. The table shows roughly 2.6 million clones, with over 85% occurring only once. Sequences were obtained from naive CD4+ T cells sorted from blood. Sample subset: CD45RA+ positively selected. The receptors come from a man in his late teens or twenties in good health.

The chain has TRBV19 and TRBJ2-1; 7 bases line up with TRBD1. CDR3 length: 16 amino acids. The germline gives CDR1 LNHDA, CDR2 SQIVND (reference sequence). The CDR3 sequence is CANLLPGQSSYNEQFF. The DNA of the CDR3 is TGTGCGAATCTACTTCCGGGACAGAGCTCCTACAATGAGCAGTTCTTC.

The V and J genes are TRBV2 and TRBJ2-1; a possible D gene is TRBD1 (6 bases). The V end was cut by 9 bases, the J end by 9 bases, with 27 bases between. Germline assignment: CDR1 SNHLY and CDR2 FYNNEI. This CDR3 spans 16 amino acids. This CDR3 is CASHAVTGSSYGEQFF. CDR3 DNA sequence: TGTGCCAGTCACGCAGTTACAGGGTCCTCCTACGGTGAGCAGTTCTTC.

This sequence joins TRBV29-1 and TRBJ1-1, with 9 nucleotides matching TRBD1. Trimming cost V 4 bases and J 3 bases; bases outside gene matches: 3. The CDR3 is 13 amino acids. CDR1 and CDR2 (germline): SQVTM, ANQGSEA. The CDR3, as DNA: TGCAGCGTTGGGGACAGGGTATACACTGAAGCTTTCTTT. It specifies CSVGDRVYTEAFF.

The V and J genes are TRBV21-1 and TRBJ2-7. TRBV21-1 is a pseudogene locus. The CDR3 has 13 amino acids. The CDR3 DNA reads as TGTGCCAGCAGCAAAGTGGGGGTCTACGAGCAGTACTTC. Translation gives CASSKVGVYEQYF.

J is TRBJ1-4 and V is TRBV11-3; D may be TRBD1 (6 bases). Germline V lookup: CDR1 SGHNT, CDR2 YENEEA. The CDR3 consists of 15 residues. Trimming took off 4 bases at V and 6 bases at J, with 15 bases between the two ends. DNA of the CDR3: TGTGCCAGCAGCTCCGGACAGACGAAGGATGAAAAACTGTTTTTT. It is translated as CASSSGQTKDEKLFF.

CDR3 sequence: CASGLGVNEKLFF. The DNA of the CDR3 is TGTGCTAGTGGTTTGGGGGTTAATGAAAAACTGTTTTTT. The rearrangement links TRBV12-5 to TRBJ1-4; D gene unclear. Germline CDR1 is LGHNT and CDR2 is FRNRAP. This CDR3 has 13 amino acids. V was trimmed by 1 base and J by 4 bases, leaving 4 bases between them.

The genes are TRBV6-5 and TRBJ2-1; 9 bases map to TRBD2. The CDR3 is 15 residues long. Germline CDR1 MNHEY, CDR2 SVGAGI. J gave up 3 bases and V 7 bases, and 7 bases lay outside the gene matches. In nucleotides, the CDR3 is TGTGCCAGCAATCCGGGACTAGCAGACTACAATGAGCAGTTCTTC. Its translation is CASNPGLADYNEQFF.

The rearrangement uses TRBV4-3 and TRBJ1-6, with D unresolved. CDR1 and CDR2 from the germline V gene are LGHNA and YSLEER. The length of the CDR3 is 15 residues. V dropped 4 bases and J dropped 7 bases, with 14 bases sitting between them. The CDR3 region has the DNA TGCGCCAGCAGCCGAACGTCCGACGGGAATTCACCCCTCCACTTT. Its protein product is CASSRTSDGNSPLHF.

On this clone itself: At one end, the junction sequence differs from germline, possibly due to a read error. This chain uses TRBV5-1 with TRBJ2-1; 8 bases are shared with TRBD1. Looked up from germline, CDR1 is SGHRS and CDR2 is YFSETQ. The CDR3 is made up of 16 amino acids. CDR3 DNA sequence: TGCGCCAGCAGCCGTTCCGGACAGGGAAGGTACAGTGAGCAGTTCTTC. It is translated as CASSRSGQGRYSEQFF.

The rearrangement uses TRBV5-6 and TRBJ1-5; TRBD1 matches 7 bases. In germline, CDR1 is SGHDT, CDR2 YYEEEE. The CDR3 is 14 residues long. V was pared by 4 bases and J by 2 bases, with 3 bases of the junction left unmatched. The CDR3 protein is CASSRGTGNQPQHF. CDR3 in DNA: TGTGCCAGCAGCCGCGGGACAGGCAATCAGCCCCAGCATTTT.

This rearrangement joins TRBV7-2 to TRBJ2-7; 10 positions match TRBD2. The germline gives CDR1 SGHTA, CDR2 FQGNSA. The CDR3 is 18 residues long. The ends lost 2 bases at V and 2 bases at J; junction bases unmatched: 12. CDR3 nucleotides: TGTGCCAGCAGCTTATCGTTTCGACTAGCGGGTCCTACCTACGAGCAGTACTTC. Amino acids: CASSLSFRLAGPTYEQYF.

The chain links TRBV13 to TRBJ2-1; the D is unclear. Trimming cost V 6 bases and J 0 bases, with 12 bases left between them. The CDR3 is 15 amino acids. CDR1 is PRHDT, CDR2 FYEKMQ, per germline (reference sequence). The CDR3 here is CASRRLQSSYNEQFF. CDR3 DNA sequence: TGTGCCAGCAGACGACTCCAGAGCTCCTACAATGAGCAGTTCTTC. The entire variable domain, with the rest obtained from reference TRBV13 and TRBJ2-1, is as follows: AAGVIQSPRHLIKEKRETATLKCYPIPRHDTVYWYQQGPGQDPQFLISFYEKMQSDKGSIPDRFSAQQFSDYHSELNMSSLELGDSALYFCASRRLQSSYNEQFFGPGTRLTVL.

Of note for this clone: This same CDR3 is encoded by further DNA sequences in the sample. The V and J genes are TRBV7-2 and TRBJ2-7, with 8 bases lining up with TRBD2. Germline-derived CDR1 and CDR2 are SGHTA and FQGNSA. The trim removed 6 bases at V and 3 bases at J, leaving 4 bases unmatched. The CDR3 has 13 amino acids. In DNA, the CDR3 is TGTGCCAGCAGACCGACTAGCGTCTACGAGCAGTACTTC. Protein: CASRPTSVYEQYF.

V and J are TRBV11-2 and TRBJ2-7; 7 bases match TRBD2. CDR3 length: 13 amino acids. V shed 10 bases, J shed 6 bases, and the junction held 12 bases outside the gene matches. The germline gives CDR1 SGHAT, CDR2 FQNNGV. The CDR3 coding sequence is TGTGCCAATAGCCGGGACTATCTCTCCGAGCAGTACTTC. Translated, it gives CANSRDYLSEQYF.

The chain uses TRBV5-1 and TRBJ2-2, with 7 bases lining up with TRBD2. Germline V gives CDR1 SGHRS, CDR2 YFSETQ. The ends lost 1 base at V and 1 base at J; junction bases unmatched: 7. This CDR3 contains 17 residues. CDR3 sequence: CASSLSAAGMNTGELFF. In DNA form, the CDR3 reads TGCGCCAGCAGCTTGTCGGCAGCGGGGATGAACACCGGGGAGCTGTTTTTT. Complete variable domain (other parts from reference TRBV5-1 and TRBJ2-2): KAGVTQTPRYLIKTRGQQVTLSCSPISGHRSVSWYQQTPGQGLQFLFEYFSETQRNKGNFPGRFSGRQFSNSRSEMNVSTLELGDSALYLCASSLSAAGMNTGELFFGEGSRLTVL.

V and J are TRBV5-5 and TRBJ2-1; D not certain. The CDR3 has 15 residues. Germline CDR1 is SGHKS and CDR2 is YYEKEE (reference sequence). Trimming took off 2 bases at V and 0 bases at J, with 9 bases between the two ends. In DNA form, the CDR3 reads TGTGCCAGCAGCTTTCAGTCGAACTCCTACAATGAGCAGTTCTTC. As protein: CASSFQSNSYNEQFF.

In the case of this clone: Its ends do not fully match the called genes, so a read error is possible. This sequence joins TRBV6-4 and TRBJ2-7; 10 positions match TRBD1. This CDR3 has 15 amino acids. Per the germline V gene, CDR1 is MRHNA and CDR2 is SNTAGT. The CDR3 reads CASSYSGTGVYEQYF. The CDR3 coding sequence is TGTGCCAGCAGTTACTCCGGGACAGGGGTCTACGAGCAGTACTTC.

This clone came up once. This specimen includes other DNA sequences encoding the same CDR3. The genes are TRBV5-1 and TRBJ2-7, with 9 bases lining up with TRBD1. Germline V CDR1 and CDR2: SGHRS, YFSETQ. V was pared by 0 bases and J by 1 base, with 2 bases of the junction left unmatched. This CDR3 spans 15 amino acids. CDR3 region: CASSLAGQGSYEQYF. The CDR3, as DNA: TGCGCCAGCAGCTTGGCCGGACAGGGGTCCTACGAGCAGTACTTC. The whole variable domain, remainder taken from reference TRBV5-1 and TRBJ2-7, is KAGVTQTPRYLIKTRGQQVTLSCSPISGHRSVSWYQQTPGQGLQFLFEYFSETQRNKGNFPGRFSGRQFSNSRSEMNVSTLELGDSALYLCASSLAGQGSYEQYFGPGTRLTVT.

V usage is TRBV19 and J usage is TRBJ2-7; D is unclear. The V end lost 5 bases, the J end lost 2 bases, and 16 bases lay between the germline ends. The CDR3 length is 15 residues. Germline assignment: CDR1 LNHDA and CDR2 SQIVND (reference sequence). The CDR3 DNA reads TGTGCCAGTAGTGTGGGCCTAGGCCCAACCTACGAGCAGTACTTC. As protein: CASSVGLGPTYEQYF.

A single count supports this clone. The chain uses TRBV25-1 and TRBJ1-4; 7 bases are shared with TRBD1. Germline V CDR1 and CDR2: MGHDK, SYGVNS. The J segment lost 7 bases and the V segment lost 10 bases, leaving 9 bases of the junction unmatched. CDR3 size: 13 residues. CDR3 bases: TGTGCCACCGCCGGGACAGCGAGTGAAAAACTGTTTTTT. Protein: CATAGTASEKLFF.

This rearrangement joins TRBV29-1 to TRBJ2-3, with D tentatively TRBD1 (7 bases). Germline values: CDR1 SQVTM, CDR2 ANQGSEA. V was cut by 1 base and J by 2 bases, with 13 bases left in between. This CDR3 spans 15 amino acids. The CDR3 loop is CSVEGQGGITDTQYF. The DNA for the CDR3 is TGCAGCGTTGAAGGGCAGGGGGGTATCACAGATACGCAGTATTTT.

The chain couples TRBV4-1 to TRBJ2-3; 8 positions agree with TRBD2. This CDR3 comprises 18 residues. The V segment lost 0 bases and the J segment 2 bases; nucleotides outside the gene matches: 10. Germline V gene lookup returns CDR1 MGHRA and CDR2 YSYEKL. CDR3 region: CASSQDRASGGFTDTQYF. The CDR3 nucleotides read TGCGCCAGCAGCCAAGATAGGGCCAGCGGGGGATTCACAGATACGCAGTATTTT.

This rearrangement joins TRBV27 to TRBJ2-5, with 10 bases lining up with TRBD2. V lost 3 bases and J lost 7; bases outside the gene matches: 14. The CDR3 extends over 17 amino acids. Per the germline V gene, CDR1 is MNHEY and CDR2 is SMNVEV (reference sequence). CDR3 region: CASSLQAGGGFQGTQYF. In DNA form, the CDR3 reads TGTGCCAGCAGTTTGCAAGCGGGAGGGGGTTTCCAGGGGACCCAGTACTTC.

The CDR3 DNA is TGTGCCAGCAGTGAGAACAGGGTAGGGGACGAGCAGTACTTC. Amino acid sequence: CASSENRVGDEQYF. The V call is TRBV28, the J call TRBJ2-7; a possible D gene is TRBD1 (6 bases). From germline, CDR1 is MDHEN and CDR2 SYDVKM. V lost 5 bases and J lost 5, with 16 bases in between. The CDR3 sequence is 14 residues long.

Regarding this clone: A junction end diverges from the germline sequence, so it may reflect a read error. V is TRBV6-5 and J is TRBJ2-3; 9 positions agree with TRBD2. The V gene's germline CDR1 is MNHEY and CDR2 SVGAGI. This CDR3 spans 14 amino acids. This chain's CDR3 is CASGRGGRADPQYF. DNA of the CDR3: TGTGCCAGCGGCCGTGGCGGGAGGGCAGATCCGCAGTATTTT.

The CDR3 nucleotides read TGTGCCAGCAGCCCAGGACTAGCGGGGGTTGAGCAGTACTTC. Protein product: CASSPGLAGVEQYF. The chain is built from TRBV7-9 and TRBJ2-5; 13 bases agree with TRBD2. CDR3 size: 14 residues. The germline CDR1 and CDR2 sequences are SEHNR and FQNEAQ (reference sequence). V shed 5 bases and J 11 bases; nucleotides not matched to a gene: 8.

The chain uses TRBV15 and TRBJ2-7; D not resolved. The CDR3 contains 11 residues. Germline CDR1 reads LNHNV; CDR2 reads YYDKDF (reference sequence). V lost 0 bases and J 7 bases, leaving 4 bases between the germline ends. CDR3 bases: TGTGCCACCAGCAGAGAGGCAGAGCAGTACTTC. Protein sequence: CATSREAEQYF.

The gene calls are TRBV5-5 and TRBJ1-1, with a possible D match to TRBD1 (6 bases). This CDR3 spans 14 amino acids. Germline V CDR1 and CDR2: SGHKS, YYEKEE (reference sequence). Trimming pared 6 bases from V and 4 bases from J, leaving 16 bases between. CDR3 sequence reads: CASTREGGTTEAFF. The CDR3 DNA is TGTGCCAGCACTAGAGAGGGGGGAACCACTGAAGCTTTCTTT.

CDR3 sequence (DNA): TGTGCCAGCACCCTCGGACAGGGAATAGGTGGCTACACCTTC. Translating it yields CASTLGQGIGGYTF. This chain connects TRBV6-6 to TRBJ1-2; 8 bases agree with TRBD1. V dropped 7 bases and J dropped 7; count of bases not matched to a gene: 11. The CDR3 runs 14 residues. The germline V gene has CDR1 MNHNY and CDR2 SVGAGI (reference sequence).